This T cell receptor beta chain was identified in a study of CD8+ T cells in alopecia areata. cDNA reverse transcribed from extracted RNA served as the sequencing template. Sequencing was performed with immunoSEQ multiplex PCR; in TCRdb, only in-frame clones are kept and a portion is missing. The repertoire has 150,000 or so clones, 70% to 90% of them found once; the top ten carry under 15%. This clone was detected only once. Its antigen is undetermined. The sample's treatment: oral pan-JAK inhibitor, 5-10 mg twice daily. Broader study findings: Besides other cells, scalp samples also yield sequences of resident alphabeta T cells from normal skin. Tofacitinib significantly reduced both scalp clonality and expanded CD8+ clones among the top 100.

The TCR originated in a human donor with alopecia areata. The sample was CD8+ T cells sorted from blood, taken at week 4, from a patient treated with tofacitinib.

Written as DNA, the CDR3 is TGTGCCAGCAGTTTTCTGATCGAGAACAATGAGCAGTTCTTC. It specifies CASSFLIENNEQFF. V usage is TRBV25-1 and J usage is TRBJ2-1, with D hard to call. Germline V gene data show CDR1 as MGHDK and CDR2 as SYGVNS. The V end was cut by 5 bases, the J end by 5 bases, with 13 bases between. The CDR3 is made up of 14 amino acids. The full variable domain, its missing parts supplied by reference TRBV25-1 and TRBJ2-1, is EADIYQTPRYLVIGTGKKITLECSQTMGHDKMYWYQQDPGMELHLIHYSYGVNSTEKGDLSSESTVSRIRTEHFPLTLESARPSHTSQYLCASSFLIENNEQFFGPGTRLTVL.